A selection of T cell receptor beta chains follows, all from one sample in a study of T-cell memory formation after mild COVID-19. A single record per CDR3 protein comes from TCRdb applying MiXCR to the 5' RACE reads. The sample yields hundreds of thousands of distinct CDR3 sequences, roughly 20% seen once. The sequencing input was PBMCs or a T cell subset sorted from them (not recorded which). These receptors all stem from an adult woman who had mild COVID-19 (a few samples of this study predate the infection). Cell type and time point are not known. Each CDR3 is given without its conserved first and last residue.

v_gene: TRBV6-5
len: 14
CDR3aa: ASSYSARDVTYGYT

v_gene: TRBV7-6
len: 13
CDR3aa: ASSTQESSYNEQF

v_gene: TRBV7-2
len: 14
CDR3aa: ASSLVGAKISGELF

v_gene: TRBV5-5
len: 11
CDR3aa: ASSLEWASEAF

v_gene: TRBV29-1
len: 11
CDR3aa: SVYSSGANVLT

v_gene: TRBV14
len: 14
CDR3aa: ASSQDEGNPIYGYT

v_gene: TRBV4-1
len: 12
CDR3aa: ASSQVGRGETQY

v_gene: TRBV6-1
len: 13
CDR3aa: ASSVQGGIQETQY

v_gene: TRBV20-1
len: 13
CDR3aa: SARDHGRGVFGYT

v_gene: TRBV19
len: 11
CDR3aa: ASSITQAYTQY

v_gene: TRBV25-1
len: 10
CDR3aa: ASSEGYYGYT

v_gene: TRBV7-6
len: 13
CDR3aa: ASSLSTGRDTEAF

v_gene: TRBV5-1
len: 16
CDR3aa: DSSLGIYWGGVQETQY

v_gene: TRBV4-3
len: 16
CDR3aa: ASSQDLSLAGAYNEQF

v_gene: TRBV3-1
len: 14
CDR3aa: ASSPPTSGKHGTQY

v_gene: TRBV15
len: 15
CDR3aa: ATSRPSQGIPYNEQF

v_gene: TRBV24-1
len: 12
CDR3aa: ATSRQDRTDTQY

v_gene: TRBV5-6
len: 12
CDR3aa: ASSLGSVQETQY

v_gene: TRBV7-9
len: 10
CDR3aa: ASSPLLETQY

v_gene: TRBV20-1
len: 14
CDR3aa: SAPQETAGRVDEQF

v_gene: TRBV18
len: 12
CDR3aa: ASSPQGPYNEQF

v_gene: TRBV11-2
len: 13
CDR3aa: ASSSRTGSNQPQH

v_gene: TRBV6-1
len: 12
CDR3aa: ASIPRGSYTEAF

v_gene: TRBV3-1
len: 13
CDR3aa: ASSQGLARQETQY

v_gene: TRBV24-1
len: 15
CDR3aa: ATSDPPGTGLTDTQY

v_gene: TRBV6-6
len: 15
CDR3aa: ASSFPTGDSLLYGYT

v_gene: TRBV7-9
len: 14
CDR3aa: ASSSAVGQGDTEAF

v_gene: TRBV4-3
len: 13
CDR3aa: ASSQSRGQEYGYT

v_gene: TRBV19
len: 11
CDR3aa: ASSIPPTGELF

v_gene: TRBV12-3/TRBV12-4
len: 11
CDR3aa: ASSLVPGNEQF

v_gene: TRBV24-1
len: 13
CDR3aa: ATSEAGLVTDTQY

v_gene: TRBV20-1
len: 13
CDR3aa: SAMKRGRTYNEQF

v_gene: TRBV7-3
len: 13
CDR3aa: ASSSGQPPYNEQF

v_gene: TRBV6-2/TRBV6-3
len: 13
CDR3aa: ASSYSTVGNSPLH

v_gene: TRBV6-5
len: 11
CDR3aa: ASSYGEFNEQY

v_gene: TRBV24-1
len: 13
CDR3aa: ATSVDPPGYNEQF

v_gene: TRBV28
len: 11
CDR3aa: ASEADSNQPQH

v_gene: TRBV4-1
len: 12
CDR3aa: ASSQDMSYNEQF

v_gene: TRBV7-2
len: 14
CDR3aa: ASSLAAEPSYNEQF

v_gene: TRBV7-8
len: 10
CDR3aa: ASSLGGSEAF

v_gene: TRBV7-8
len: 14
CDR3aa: ASSSWDRGGTDTQY

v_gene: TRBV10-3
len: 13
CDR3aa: AISDGSGGQNTQY

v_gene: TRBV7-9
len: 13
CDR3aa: ASSLAGGEPDTQY

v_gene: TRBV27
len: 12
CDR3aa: ASGRTGGVYGYT

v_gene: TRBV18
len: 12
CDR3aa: ASSPGLETYEQY

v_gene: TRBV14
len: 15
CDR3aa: ASSQDASTAHTGELF

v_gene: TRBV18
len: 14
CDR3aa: ASSLEGYSSYNEQF

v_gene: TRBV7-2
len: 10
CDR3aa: ASSDLNSPLH

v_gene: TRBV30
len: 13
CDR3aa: AWSVWSAASDTQY

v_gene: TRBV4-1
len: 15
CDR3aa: ASSQRDPKTGYNEQF

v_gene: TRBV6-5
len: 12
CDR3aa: ASSYVGGNNEQF

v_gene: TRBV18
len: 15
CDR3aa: ASSPPIWAPPYNEQF

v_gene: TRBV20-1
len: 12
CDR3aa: SARDSGRAGELF

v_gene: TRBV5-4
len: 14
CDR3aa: ASSLEGGQRNYGYT

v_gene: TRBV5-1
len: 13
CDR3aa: ASSGTSGSPDTQY